This entry is about one TCR beta chain. What it recognizes is unknown. The data were produced by immunoSEQ multiplex PCR, yet TCRdb's version contains in-frame clones alone and is incomplete. The data contain approximately 130,000 clones, 80% to 95% of them seen just once; the ten biggest clones take up approximately 3.3%. The data originate from a study of T cell responses to AZD1222 COVID-19 vaccine. Study summary: Second doses that came at about 4 or about 12 weeks were put together.

This CDR3 comprises 16 residues. CDR1 and CDR2 (germline): SEHNR, FQNEAQ (reference sequence). With V trimmed by 5 bases and J by 7 bases, 8 bases remained unmatched. Study findings and constraints: Nearly half of spike-specific TCRs reportedly go after variant regions that carry no mutations.

The material was peripheral blood, obtained on day 0 of AZD1222 vaccination. The J gene is TRBJ2-1, the V gene TRBV7-9; 13 positions match TRBD2. This clonotype originated in an adult in good health. CDR3 coding DNA: TGTGCCAGCAGCCCCTACACTAGCGGGGGGGGTAATGAGCAGTTCTTC. This gives the protein CASSPYTSGGGNEQFF.